The 14 T cell receptor beta chains below come from one sample, sequenced in a study of blood T cells in healthy people across ages. Then a second PCR, running roughly 7 to 11 cycles, was carried out with a sample-barcoded 5' primer and a J-beta primer mix. One entry per CDR3 protein results from TCRdb running MiXCR on the 5' RACE reads. Among 700,000 to 900,000 distinct CDR3 sequences listed, less than 70% were seen once. The sample was blood. The receptors here all came from a man older than 75 in good health.

The V gene is TRBV11-2, the J gene TRBJ2-5, with D possibly being TRBD1 or TRBD2 (5 bases each). CDR1 SGHAT and CDR2 FQNNGV come from the germline V gene. The CDR3 is made up of 15 amino acids. Trimming left V 4 bases short and J 0 bases short, with 12 bases between. CDR3 sequence reads: CASSSGRPHQETQYF. CDR3 nucleotides: TGTGCCAGCAGCTCGGGACGGCCCCACCAAGAGACCCAGTACTTC.

The table lists this clonotype with a few counts. The chain uses TRBV5-1 and TRBJ2-1, with D perhaps TRBD1 (6 bases). V lost 0 bases and J 7 bases, leaving 14 bases between the germline ends. CDR1 and CDR2 (germline): SGHRS, YFSETQ. The CDR3 loop spans 15 amino acids. CDR3 DNA: TGCGCCAGCAGCTTGGTGGCAGGGGAAGGGAATGAGCAGTTCTTC. It encodes CASSLVAGEGNEQFF. The whole variable domain, remainder taken from reference TRBV5-1 and TRBJ2-1, is KAGVTQTPRYLIKTRGQQVTLSCSPISGHRSVSWYQQTPGQGLQFLFEYFSETQRNKGNFPGRFSGRQFSNSRSEMNVSTLELGDSALYLCASSLVAGEGNEQFFGPGTRLTVL.

The rearrangement joins TRBV29-1 to TRBJ1-1; the match to TRBD1 covers 7 bases. CDR1 is SQVTM and CDR2 is ANQGSEA in the germline V gene. The CDR3 contains 11 residues. The ends lost 7 bases at V and 7 bases at J; junction bases unmatched: 6. DNA of the CDR3: TGCAGCGGTGGGGGACAGTATGAAGCTTTCTTT. Amino acids: CSGGGQYEAFF. Drawing the rest from reference TRBV29-1 and TRBJ1-1, the complete variable domain is SAVISQKPSRDICQRGTSLTIQCQVDSQVTMMFWYRQQPGQSLTLIATANQGSEATYESGFVIDKFPISRPNLTFSTLTVSNMSPEDSSIYLCSGGGQYEAFFGQGTRLTVV.

This chain joins TRBV5-1 and TRBJ2-1; a possible D gene is TRBD1 (6 bases). The CDR3 has 14 residues. Trimming took 8 bases from V and 10 from J, leaving 22 bases between them. Per the germline V gene, CDR1 is SGHRS and CDR2 is YFSETQ. The chain's CDR3 is CARTLQGPLGEQFF. CDR3 DNA sequence: TGCGCCAGGACTTTACAGGGACCCCTAGGGGAGCAGTTCTTC.

CDR3 sequence: CAISSAGSSTDTQYF. The CDR3 coding sequence is TGTGCCATCAGTTCGGCGGGATCAAGCACAGATACGCAGTATTTT. The chain carries TRBV10-3 and TRBJ2-3; a weak D match, TRBD2 (6 bases). The CDR3 contains 15 residues. Germline V gene lookup returns CDR1 ENHRY and CDR2 SYGVKD. V was trimmed by 5 bases and J by 0 bases, leaving 12 bases between them.

The V call is TRBV10-3, the J call TRBJ2-5, with 7 bases fitting TRBD1. The CDR3 loop spans 16 amino acids. CDR1 is ENHRY, CDR2 SYGVKD, per germline. V shed 3 bases, J shed 4 bases, and the junction held 11 bases outside the gene matches. The CDR3 is CAISESTGANRETQYF. The CDR3 nucleotides read TGTGCCATCAGTGAATCAACAGGGGCGAATCGAGAGACCCAGTACTTC.

The V call is TRBV5-1, the J call TRBJ2-7; TRBD1 aligns across 8 bases. From germline, CDR1 is SGHRS and CDR2 YFSETQ. Unmatched junction bases numbered 11, after V lost 4 bases and J lost 5 bases. The CDR3 totals 15 residues. The CDR3 here is CASSPGQGDVDEQYF. CDR3 sequence (DNA): TGCGCCAGCAGCCCCGGACAGGGCGATGTGGACGAGCAGTACTTC.

A few counts support this clonotype. The chain joins TRBV5-1 to TRBJ2-7; weak D call: TRBD2 (6 bases). The germline gives CDR1 SGHRS, CDR2 YFSETQ. With 3 bases removed from V and 1 base from J, the gap between germline ends came to 14 bases. The CDR3 length is 15 residues. CDR3 amino acids: CASSSTRGLSYEQYF. The CDR3 DNA sequence: TGCGCCAGCAGCTCTACTCGGGGACTGTCCTACGAGCAGTACTTC.

This clonotype was detected only once. This chain joins TRBV3-1 and TRBJ1-6; 8 positions match TRBD1. The CDR3 spans 17 residues. CDR1 is LGHDT and CDR2 is YNNKEL in the germline V gene (reference sequence). The J segment lost 9 bases and the V segment lost 4 bases, leaving 14 bases of the junction unmatched. CDR3 DNA: TGTGCCAGCAGCCCCCCAGGGCCAGGGGGCGCGAGTTCACCCCTCCACTTT. This encodes CASSPPGPGGASSPLHF. The whole variable domain, remainder taken from reference TRBV3-1 and TRBJ1-6, is DTAVSQTPKYLVTQMGNDKSIKCEQNLGHDTMYWYKQDSKKFLKIMFSYNNKELIINETVPNRFSPKSPDKAHLNLHINSLELGDSAVYFCASSPPGPGGASSPLHFGNGTRLTVT.

Here the CDR3 reads CASSYSTAPHGAQYF. CDR3 DNA: TGTGCCAGCAGTTACTCGACAGCGCCACACGGGGCCCAGTACTTC. This rearrangement joins TRBV6-2 or TRBV6-3 to TRBJ2-5, with D possibly called TRBD1 or TRBD2 (5 bases each). Trimming left V 0 bases short and J 9 bases short, with 17 bases between. The CDR3 sequence is 15 residues long. The germline CDR1 and CDR2 sequences are MNHEY and SVGEGT.

This clonotype turned up a few times. The J gene is TRBJ2-5, the V gene TRBV3-1; no definite D call. The CDR3 is made up of 15 amino acids. CDR1 is LGHDT and CDR2 is YNNKEL in the germline V gene (reference sequence). V was clipped by 1 base and J by 7 bases, with 16 bases between them. CDR3 nucleotides: TGTGCCAGCAGCCAAGCTAACGGAGAGGCCGGGACCCAGTACTTC. It yields the protein CASSQANGEAGTQYF.

Only a few counts were recorded for this clonotype. This rearrangement joins TRBV12-3 or TRBV12-4 to TRBJ2-7, with D maybe TRBD2 (6 bases). V was pared by 0 bases and J by 0 bases, with 18 bases between. The CDR3 sequence is 18 residues long. CDR3 sequence (DNA): TGTGCCAGCAGTTTAGCGCGGTCAGGGAGGCAGAACTCCTACGAGCAGTACTTC. Encoded protein: CASSLARSGRQNSYEQYF.

The table lists this clonotype with a few counts. The rearrangement uses TRBV24-1 and TRBJ2-7; 9 bases map to TRBD1. The CDR3 runs to 14 residues. The V gene's germline CDR1 is KGHDR and CDR2 SFDVKD. J lost 5 bases, V lost 9 bases, and 10 bases had no gene match. This CDR3 is CATPPGQGGDEQYF. For the CDR3, the DNA is TGTGCCACCCCTCCGGGACAGGGAGGCGACGAGCAGTACTTC.

The gene calls are TRBV2 and TRBJ2-7; TRBD1 aligns across 7 bases. The CDR3 is made up of 13 amino acids. V lost 7 bases, J lost 7 bases, and 10 bases stayed unmatched. Germline V lookup: CDR1 SNHLY, CDR2 FYNNEI. The DNA for the CDR3 is TGTGCCAGCACCTACAGGGGCGGCAATGAGCAGTACTTC. Protein sequence: CASTYRGGNEQYF. Supplemented by reference TRBV2 and TRBJ2-7, the full variable domain reads EPEVTQTPSHQVTQMGQEVILRCVPISNHLYFYWYRQILGQKVEFLVSFYNNEISEKSEIFDDQFSVERPDGSNFTLKIRSTKLEDSAMYFCASTYRGGNEQYFGPGTRLTVT.